This TCR beta chain comes out of a study of vaccination effects on CD4 cells after COVID-19. Worth noting for this clone: What it binds is unknown.

TCRdb's copy holds only in-frame clones and misses some; the assay was immunoSEQ multiplex PCR. The sample records about 27,000 clones, about 70% being singletons. ViraFEST assay sequencing came after antigen-specific CD4+ T cells were expanded with viral peptide pools. Scientists isolated CD4+ T cells after a roughly ten-day culture period ended. Neither prior SARS-CoV-2 infection nor positive nucleocapsid antibodies were present in the vaccine recipients. Sample: CD4+ T cells from PBMCs cultured with SARS-CoV-2 spike peptides, taken before COVID-19 vaccination. This clonotype originated in a human donor who received a COVID-19 vaccine.

This CDR3 is CASSLAGSSGHNEQFF. The CDR3 nucleotides read TGTGCCAGCAGCTTGGCGGGCAGTTCGGGGCACAATGAGCAGTTCTTC. J is TRBJ2-1 and V is TRBV5-4; possibly TRBD1 or TRBD2 for D (5 bases each). The CDR3 covers 16 residues. Germline V gives CDR1 SGHNT, CDR2 YYREEE (reference sequence). V dropped 0 bases and J dropped 5 bases, with 15 bases sitting between them.